This note documents a single T cell receptor beta chain sequence. In the original analysis: The authors estimated nucleated cell counts from reference gene primer amplification. The assay was immunoSEQ multiplex PCR, and TCRdb's table has in-frame clones only and misses some. The D gene and trimming were derived from the DNA, and the V and J assignments and clone size from that table. This table holds under 550,000 clones, roughly 90% found once. This specimen comes from a study of blood T cell repertoires in COVID-19. The length of the CDR3 is 16 residues. Germline V gene lookup returns CDR1 SGHTA and CDR2 FQGTGA. V lost 4 bases, J lost 9 bases, and 12 bases stayed unmatched.

Sequences were obtained from peripheral blood. The chain carries TRBV7-3 and TRBJ2-1, with TRBD2 identical over 10 bases. The origin of this receptor is a young man with COVID-19, enrolled during active disease. As DNA, the CDR3 is TGTGCCAGCAGCTATTCCCCAGCGGGAGGGCCAGGTGAGCAGTTCTTC. This encodes CASSYSPAGGPGEQFF.